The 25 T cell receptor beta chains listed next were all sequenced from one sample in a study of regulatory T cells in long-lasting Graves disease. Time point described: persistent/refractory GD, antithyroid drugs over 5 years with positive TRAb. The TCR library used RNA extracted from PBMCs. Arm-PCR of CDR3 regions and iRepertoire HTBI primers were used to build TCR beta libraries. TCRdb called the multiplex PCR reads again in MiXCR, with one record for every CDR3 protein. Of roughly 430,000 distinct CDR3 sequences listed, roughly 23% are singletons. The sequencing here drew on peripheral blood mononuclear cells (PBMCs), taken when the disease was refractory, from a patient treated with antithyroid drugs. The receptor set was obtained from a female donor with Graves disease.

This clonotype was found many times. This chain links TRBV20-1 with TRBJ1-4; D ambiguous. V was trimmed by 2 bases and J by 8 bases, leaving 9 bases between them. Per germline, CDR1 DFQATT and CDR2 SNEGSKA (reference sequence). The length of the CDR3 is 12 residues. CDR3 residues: CSARKPGEKLFF. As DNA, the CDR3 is TGCAGTGCTAGAAAACCGGGGGAAAAACTGTTTTTT.

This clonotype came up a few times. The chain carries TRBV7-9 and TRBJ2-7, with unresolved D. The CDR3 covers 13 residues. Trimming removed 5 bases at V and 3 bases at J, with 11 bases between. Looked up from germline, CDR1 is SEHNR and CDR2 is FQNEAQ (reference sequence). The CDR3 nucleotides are TGTGCCAGCAGCAGGGATGTAGTCTACGAGCAGTACTTC. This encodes CASSRDVVYEQYF.

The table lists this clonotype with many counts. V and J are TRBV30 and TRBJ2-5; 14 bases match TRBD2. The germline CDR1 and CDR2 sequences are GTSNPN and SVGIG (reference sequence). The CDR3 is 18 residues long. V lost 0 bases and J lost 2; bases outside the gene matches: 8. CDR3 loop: CAWSVRRTSGRRQETQYF. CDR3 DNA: TGTGCCTGGAGTGTCAGGAGGACTAGCGGGAGGCGGCAAGAGACCCAGTACTTC.

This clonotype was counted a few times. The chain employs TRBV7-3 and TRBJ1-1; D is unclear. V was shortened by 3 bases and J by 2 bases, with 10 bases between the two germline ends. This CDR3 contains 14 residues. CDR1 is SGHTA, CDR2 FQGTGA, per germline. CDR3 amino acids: CASSFRPPNTEAFF. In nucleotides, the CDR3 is TGTGCCAGCAGCTTTCGCCCCCCTAACACTGAAGCTTTCTTT.

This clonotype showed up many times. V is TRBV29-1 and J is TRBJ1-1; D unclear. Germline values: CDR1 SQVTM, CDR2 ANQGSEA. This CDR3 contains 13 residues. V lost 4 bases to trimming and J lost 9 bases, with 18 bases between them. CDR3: CSVVGPKVDQAFF. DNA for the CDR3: TGCAGCGTTGTTGGGCCGAAGGTTGATCAAGCTTTCTTT.

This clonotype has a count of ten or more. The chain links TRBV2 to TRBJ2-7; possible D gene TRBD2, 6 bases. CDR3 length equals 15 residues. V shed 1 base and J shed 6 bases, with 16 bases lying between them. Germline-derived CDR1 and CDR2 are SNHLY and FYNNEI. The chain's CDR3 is CASSEDRGGNAEQYF. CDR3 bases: TGTGCCAGCAGTGAAGATCGTGGAGGGAATGCCGAGCAGTACTTC. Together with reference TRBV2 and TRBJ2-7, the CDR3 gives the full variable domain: EPEVTQTPSHQVTQMGQEVILRCVPISNHLYFYWYRQILGQKVEFLVSFYNNEISEKSEIFDDQFSVERPDGSNFTLKIRSTKLEDSAMYFCASSEDRGGNAEQYFGPGTRLTVT.

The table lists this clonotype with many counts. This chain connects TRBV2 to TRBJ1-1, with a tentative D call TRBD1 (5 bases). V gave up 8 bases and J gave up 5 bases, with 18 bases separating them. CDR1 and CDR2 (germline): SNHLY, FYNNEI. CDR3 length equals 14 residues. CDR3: CASGTGRIDTEAFF. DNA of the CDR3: TGTGCCAGCGGGACCGGGAGGATTGATACTGAAGCTTTCTTT.

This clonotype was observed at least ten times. CDR3 protein: CASSEAKINTIYF. The CDR3 nucleotides read TGTGCCAGCAGTGAAGCGAAAATAAACACCATATATTTT. The rearrangement links TRBV6-1 to TRBJ1-3; D not certain. The CDR3 length is 13 residues. Per germline, CDR1 MNHNS and CDR2 SASEGT. Trimming took 0 bases from V and 6 from J, leaving 6 bases between them.

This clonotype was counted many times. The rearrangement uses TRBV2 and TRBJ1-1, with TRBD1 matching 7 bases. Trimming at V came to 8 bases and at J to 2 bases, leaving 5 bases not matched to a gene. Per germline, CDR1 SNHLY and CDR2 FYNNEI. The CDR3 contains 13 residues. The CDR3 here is CASLDRANTEAFF. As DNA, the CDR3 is TGTGCCAGCCTCGACAGGGCTAACACTGAAGCTTTCTTT.

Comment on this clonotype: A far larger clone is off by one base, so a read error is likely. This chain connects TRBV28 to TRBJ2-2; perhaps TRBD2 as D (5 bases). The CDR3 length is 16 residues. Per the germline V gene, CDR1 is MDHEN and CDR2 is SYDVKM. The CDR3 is CASSPRNSQGTGEPFF. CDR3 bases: TGTGCCAGCAGCCCCAGGAACTCCCAAGGTACCGGGGAGCCGTTTTTT.

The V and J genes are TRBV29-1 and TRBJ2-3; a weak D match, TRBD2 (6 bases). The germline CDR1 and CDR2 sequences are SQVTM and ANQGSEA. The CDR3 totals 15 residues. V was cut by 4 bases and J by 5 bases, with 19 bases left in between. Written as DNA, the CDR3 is TGCAGCGTTGGGGGGGATCTAGGCTTCTTAGATACGCAGTATTTT. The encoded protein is CSVGGDLGFLDTQYF.

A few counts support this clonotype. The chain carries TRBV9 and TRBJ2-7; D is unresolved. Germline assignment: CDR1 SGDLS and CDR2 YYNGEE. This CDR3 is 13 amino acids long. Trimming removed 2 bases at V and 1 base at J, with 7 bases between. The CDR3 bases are TGTGCCAGCAGCGTTGGGGTTTCCTACGAGCAGTACTTC. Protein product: CASSVGVSYEQYF.

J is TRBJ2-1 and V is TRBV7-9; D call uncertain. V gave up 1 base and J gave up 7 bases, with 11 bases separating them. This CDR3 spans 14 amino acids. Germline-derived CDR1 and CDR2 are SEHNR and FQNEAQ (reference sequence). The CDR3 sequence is CASSLEGRRNEQFF. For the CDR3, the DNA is TGTGCCAGCAGCTTAGAAGGGCGGCGAAATGAGCAGTTCTTC.

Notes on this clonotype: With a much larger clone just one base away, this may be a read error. The CDR3 sequence: CASRTTGGSYEQCF. The CDR3 nucleotides read TGTGCCAGCAGGACGACAGGGGGCTCGTACGAGCAGTGCTTC. The rearrangement links TRBV28 to TRBJ2-7; 10 bases agree with TRBD1. Germline V gene sequence: CDR1 MDHEN, CDR2 SYDVKM. This CDR3 has 14 residues.

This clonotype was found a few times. The CDR3 coding sequence is TGTGCCACCAGAGAATCGGCTGGCACTGAAGCTTTCTTT. This sequence encodes CATRESAGTEAFF. The chain uses TRBV24-1 and TRBJ1-1; D is undetermined. Trimming pared 7 bases from V and 4 bases from J, leaving 12 bases between. Germline CDR1 is KGHDR and CDR2 is SFDVKD. The CDR3 runs 13 residues.

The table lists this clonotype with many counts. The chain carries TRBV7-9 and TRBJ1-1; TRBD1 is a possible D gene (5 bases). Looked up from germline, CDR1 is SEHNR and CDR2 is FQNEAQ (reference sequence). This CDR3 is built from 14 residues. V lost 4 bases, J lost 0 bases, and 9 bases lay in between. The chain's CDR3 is CASSWGVMNTEAFF. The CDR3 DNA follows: TGTGCCAGCAGCTGGGGGGTAATGAACACTGAAGCTTTCTTT.

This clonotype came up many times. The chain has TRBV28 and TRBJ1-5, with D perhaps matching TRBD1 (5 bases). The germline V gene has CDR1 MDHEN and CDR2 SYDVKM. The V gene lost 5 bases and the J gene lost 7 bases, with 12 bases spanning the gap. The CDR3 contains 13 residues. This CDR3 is CASSPDRKQPQHF. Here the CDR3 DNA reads TGTGCCAGCAGTCCCGACAGAAAACAGCCCCAGCATTTT.

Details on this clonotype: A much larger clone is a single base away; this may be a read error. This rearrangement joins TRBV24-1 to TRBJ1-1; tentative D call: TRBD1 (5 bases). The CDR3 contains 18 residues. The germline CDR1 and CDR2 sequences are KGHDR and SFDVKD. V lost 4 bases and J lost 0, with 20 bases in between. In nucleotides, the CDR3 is TGTGCCACCAGTGACACAAACATGGGACTTACAATGAACACTGAAGCTTTCTTT. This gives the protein CATSDTNMGLTMNTEAFF.

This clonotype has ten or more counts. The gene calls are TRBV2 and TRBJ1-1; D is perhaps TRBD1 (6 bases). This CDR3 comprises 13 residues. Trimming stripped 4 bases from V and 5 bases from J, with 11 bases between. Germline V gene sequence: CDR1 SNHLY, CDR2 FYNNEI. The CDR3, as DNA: TGTGCCAGCAGTGCACTGGGACAAACTGAAGCTTTCTTT. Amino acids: CASSALGQTEAFF.

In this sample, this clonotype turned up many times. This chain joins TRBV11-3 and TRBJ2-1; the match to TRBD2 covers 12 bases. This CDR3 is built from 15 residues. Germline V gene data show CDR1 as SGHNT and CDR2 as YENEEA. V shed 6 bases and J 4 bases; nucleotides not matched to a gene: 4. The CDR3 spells CASSRGLAGYNEQFF. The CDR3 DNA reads TGTGCCAGCAGTAGGGGACTAGCGGGTTACAATGAGCAGTTCTTC.

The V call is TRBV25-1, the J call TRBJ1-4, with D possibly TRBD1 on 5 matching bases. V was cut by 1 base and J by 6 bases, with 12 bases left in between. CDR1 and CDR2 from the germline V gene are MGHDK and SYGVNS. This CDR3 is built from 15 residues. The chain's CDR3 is CASSEWGGSDEKLFF. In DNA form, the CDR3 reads TGTGCCAGCAGTGAATGGGGGGGGAGCGATGAAAAACTGTTTTTT.

CDR3 sequence reads: CASSRGGYQETQYF. The CDR3, as DNA: TGTGCCAGCAGCAGGGGAGGGTACCAAGAGACCCAGTACTTC. The chain has TRBV7-9 and TRBJ2-5; 7 nucleotides align to TRBD2. CDR3 length equals 14 residues. The ends lost 5 bases at V and 0 bases at J; junction bases unmatched: 3. Germline CDR1 SEHNR, CDR2 FQNEAQ (reference sequence).

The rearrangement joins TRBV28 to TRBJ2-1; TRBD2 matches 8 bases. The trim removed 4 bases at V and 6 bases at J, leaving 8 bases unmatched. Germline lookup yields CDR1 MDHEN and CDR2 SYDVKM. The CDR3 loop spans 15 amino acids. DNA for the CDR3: TGTGCCAGCAGTTGGCGGGAGGCCCTCGGCAATGAGCAGTTCTTC. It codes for CASSWREALGNEQFF.

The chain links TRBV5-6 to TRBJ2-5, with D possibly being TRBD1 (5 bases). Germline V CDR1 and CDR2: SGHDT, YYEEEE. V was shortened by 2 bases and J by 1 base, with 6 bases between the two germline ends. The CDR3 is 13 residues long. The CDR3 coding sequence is TGTGCCAGCAGCTTTGGGGCCCAAGAGACCCAGTACTTC. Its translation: CASSFGAQETQYF.

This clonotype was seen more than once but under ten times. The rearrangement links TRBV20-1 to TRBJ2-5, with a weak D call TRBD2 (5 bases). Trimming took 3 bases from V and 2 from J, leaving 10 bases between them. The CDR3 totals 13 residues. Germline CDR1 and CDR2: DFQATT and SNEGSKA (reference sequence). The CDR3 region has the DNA TGCAGTGCTAGTGCCTCGGGGCAAGAGACCCAGTACTTC. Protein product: CSASASGQETQYF.